The next 9 T cell receptor beta chains were all read from a single sample in a study of T cell repertoires in cytomegalovirus infection. Each CDR3 protein gets one entry after TCRdb re-called the reads with MiXCR. The table includes about 740,000 distinct CDR3 sequences, approximately 40% detected once. The sample consisted of PBMCs. These receptors were obtained from a human donor in good health (CMV status not recorded). Some clones in this sample may be carry-over from other donors' samples.

The CDR3 coding sequence is TGTGCCAGCAGAAATCTCGGACAGATACGCCAGTACTTC. Translation gives CASRNLGQIRQYF. The V call is TRBV27, the J call TRBJ2-5; tentatively, D is TRBD1 (6 bases). The CDR3 has 13 residues. Trimming shortened V by 6 bases and J by 10 bases, and 18 bases separated the two germline ends. Germline V CDR1 and CDR2: MNHEY, SMNVEV (reference sequence).

A few counts support this clonotype. The rearrangement links TRBV28 to TRBJ2-3; 11 bases align to TRBD2. Looked up from germline, CDR1 is MDHEN and CDR2 is SYDVKM. This CDR3 region has 14 residues. The V segment lost 5 bases and the J segment 4 bases; nucleotides outside the gene matches: 2. CDR3 sequence: CASSPSGGPDTQYF. In DNA form, the CDR3 reads TGTGCCAGCAGTCCTAGCGGGGGGCCAGATACGCAGTATTTT.

This clonotype was found a few times. The chain uses TRBV28 and TRBJ1-2, with 7 bases identical to TRBD1. CDR3 length: 16 residues. From germline, CDR1 is MDHEN and CDR2 SYDVKM. J was trimmed by 6 bases and V by 0 bases; bases with no gene match: 10. CDR3 sequence (DNA): TGTGCCAGCAGTTTATGGCCAGGGACAGACATGGATGGCTACACCTTC. This gives the protein CASSLWPGTDMDGYTF.

This clonotype showed up just a few times. The chain links TRBV4-1 to TRBJ1-1, with unresolved D. The V end lost 1 base, the J end lost 7 bases, and 10 bases lay between the germline ends. Germline CDR1 reads MGHRA; CDR2 reads YSYEKL. This CDR3 is built from 13 residues. The CDR3 is CASSQVGRGEAFF. CDR3 nucleotide sequence: TGCGCCAGCAGCCAAGTTGGACGGGGTGAAGCTTTCTTT.

This rearrangement joins TRBV20-1 to TRBJ2-5; 10 bases map to TRBD1. Germline CDR1 is DFQATT and CDR2 is SNEGSKA (reference sequence). Trimming removed 5 bases from V and 4 bases from J; junction bases left unmatched: 10. The CDR3 runs to 15 residues. The CDR3 nucleotides read TGCAGTGCTCACAGGACAGGGGGATCCGGAGAGACCCAGTACTTC. Translated: CSAHRTGGSGETQYF.

This clonotype appeared a few times. V usage is TRBV11-1 and J usage is TRBJ1-2; weak D call: TRBD1 (5 bases). Germline V gene lookup returns CDR1 SGHAT and CDR2 FQDESV (reference sequence). The V end was cut by 1 base, the J end by 8 bases, with 11 bases between. CDR3 size: 13 residues. CDR3 nucleotides: TGTGCCAGCAGCTTAGGCAGGGTTGGCGGCTACACCTTC. Its translation: CASSLGRVGGYTF.

This clonotype appeared a few times. The chain carries TRBV20-1 and TRBJ1-4, with 7 bases lining up with TRBD1. The length of the CDR3 is 14 residues. V dropped 1 base and J dropped 8; count of bases not matched to a gene: 7. Germline-derived CDR1 and CDR2 are DFQATT and SNEGSKA (reference sequence). This CDR3 reads CSARGHRGREKLFF. In DNA form, the CDR3 reads TGCAGTGCTAGAGGTCACAGGGGACGGGAAAAACTGTTTTTT.

With regard to this clonotype: A single base separates this from a much larger clone, so it may be a read error. The V gene is TRBV7-6, the J gene TRBJ2-7; weak D call: TRBD2 (6 bases). This CDR3 has 14 residues. Germline CDR1 and CDR2: SGHVS and FNYEAQ. DNA of the CDR3: TGTGCCAGCAGCCGCTTAGGAGGGGCCTACGATCAGTACTTC. It is translated as CASSRLGGAYDQYF.

The J gene is TRBJ1-1, the V gene TRBV6-1; a weak D match, TRBD1 (6 bases). V gave up 5 bases and J gave up 11 bases, with 18 bases separating them. The CDR3 sequence is 13 residues long. The germline gives CDR1 MNHNS, CDR2 SASEGT. CDR3 coding DNA: TGTGCCAGCAGTCCACTGGGGCGGACAGACGCTTTCTTT. Its translation: CASSPLGRTDAFF.